The 17 T cell receptor beta chains presented below share a single source sample, sequenced in a study of OX40 agonist ivuxolimab in advanced cancers. Here immunoSEQ multiplex PCR was the method, and the copy in TCRdb shows in-frame clones only, minus some. There are 55,000 to 65,000 clones in the sample; about 85% occur only once, and 3% to 4% lies in the top ten. The specimen was CD4+ or CD8+ T cells sorted from blood, collected in a trial of the OX40 agonist ivuxolimab. These receptors came from an adult with an advanced solid tumor such as melanoma, head and neck, liver or kidney cancer.

The chain uses TRBV11-2 and TRBJ2-2; 9 bases match TRBD2. CDR3 length equals 18 residues. With 0 bases clipped from V and 1 base from J, the junction kept 6 bases outside the gene matches. Looked up from germline, CDR1 is SGHAT and CDR2 is FQNNGV. The CDR3 bases are TGTGCCAGCAGCTTAGAGGTTAGCGGGGGCCGGAACACCGGGGAGCTGTTTTTT. It translates to CASSLEVSGGRNTGELFF.

V usage is TRBV28 and J usage is TRBJ2-7; 9 bases match TRBD1. Germline CDR1 MDHEN, CDR2 SYDVKM. This CDR3 spans 13 amino acids. With 6 bases clipped from V and 6 bases from J, the junction kept 6 bases outside the gene matches. CDR3 sequence reads: CASRGTGRSEQYF. As DNA, the CDR3 is TGTGCCAGCAGAGGGACAGGGAGGTCCGAGCAGTACTTC.

V gene TRBV25-1 combines with J gene TRBJ2-1; D ambiguous. Trimming removed 5 bases at V and 4 bases at J, with 15 bases between. The V gene's germline CDR1 is MGHDK and CDR2 SYGVNS. This CDR3 is built from 15 residues. The CDR3 is CASSSLASAYNEQFF. The DNA for the CDR3 is TGTGCCAGCAGTTCCCTTGCGTCGGCATACAATGAGCAGTTCTTC.

The chain recombines TRBV6-5 with TRBJ2-2; D gene ambiguous. CDR3 length: 13 residues. Per germline, CDR1 MNHEY and CDR2 SVGAGI. With 4 bases removed from V and 1 base from J, the gap between germline ends came to 4 bases. In nucleotides, the CDR3 is TGTGCCAGCAGTTCAGGGAACACCGGGGAGCTGTTTTTT. Its translation is CASSSGNTGELFF.

The table lists this clone with a count of one. V is TRBV2 and J is TRBJ1-4, with D possibly TRBD1 on 6 matching bases. The CDR3 is 15 amino acids. CDR1 is SNHLY and CDR2 is FYNNEI in the germline V gene. V lost 4 bases to trimming and J lost 5 bases, with 14 bases between them. The CDR3 loop reads CASSARGGENEKLFF. CDR3 in DNA: TGTGCCAGCAGTGCCCGCGGGGGCGAGAATGAAAAACTGTTTTTT.

In this sample, this clone turned up a few times. The V gene is TRBV29-1, the J gene TRBJ2-5; D not certain. Trimming took off 3 bases at V and 2 bases at J, with 7 bases between the two ends. The CDR3 extends over 12 amino acids. Per the germline V gene, CDR1 is SQVTM and CDR2 is ANQGSEA. CDR3 DNA: TGCAGCGTTGAGGTACAGCAAGAGACCCAGTACTTC. Residues: CSVEVQQETQYF.

This rearrangement joins TRBV19 to TRBJ2-2; the D gene is possibly TRBD1 (6 bases). The CDR3 is 12 amino acids. Germline V gene lookup returns CDR1 LNHDA and CDR2 SQIVND (reference sequence). Trimming removed 10 bases from V and 6 bases from J, with 12 bases in between. CDR3 region: CATTQGSGELFF. The CDR3 bases are TGTGCCACTACACAGGGTTCCGGGGAGCTGTTTTTT.

The chain couples TRBV4-1 to TRBJ1-1; D might be TRBD1 (6 bases). V shed 0 bases and J shed 3 bases, with 11 bases lying between them. The germline V gene encodes CDR1 MGHRA and CDR2 YSYEKL. The CDR3 extends over 15 amino acids. The chain's CDR3 is CASSQDRGFDTEAFF. CDR3 bases: TGCGCCAGCAGCCAAGACAGGGGATTCGACACTGAAGCTTTCTTT.

The chain carries TRBV21-1 and TRBJ2-7; the D call TRBD1 from the table was never checked on the DNA. TRBV21-1 is flagged as a pseudogene. The length of the CDR3 is 15 residues. The CDR3 loop reads CASSPGQGRIYEQYF. The DNA for the CDR3 is TGTGCCAGCAGCCCCGGACAGGGAAGGATCTACGAGCAGTACTTC.

V usage is TRBV28 and J usage is TRBJ2-3; D is perhaps TRBD1 (5 bases). Germline V gene lookup returns CDR1 MDHEN and CDR2 SYDVKM. This CDR3 is 14 amino acids long. Trimming left V 1 base short and J 7 bases short, with 12 bases between. CDR3 loop: CASSLFQGKHTQYF. CDR3 DNA sequence: TGTGCCAGCAGTTTATTCCAGGGTAAACATACGCAGTATTTT.

The chain links TRBV7-3 to TRBJ1-1; 8 bases align to TRBD1. Germline V gene sequence: CDR1 SGHTA, CDR2 FQGTGA. This CDR3 is built from 14 residues. With 7 bases clipped from V and 7 bases from J, the junction kept 11 bases outside the gene matches. The chain's CDR3 is CASTKGQDSLEAFF. The CDR3 DNA reads TGTGCCAGCACCAAGGGACAGGATTCCCTTGAAGCTTTCTTT.

The chain couples TRBV19 to TRBJ2-3, with TRBD2 as a possible D gene (7 bases). CDR3 length: 14 residues. V lost 10 bases and J 4 bases, leaving 18 bases between the germline ends. The germline V gene encodes CDR1 LNHDA and CDR2 SQIVND (reference sequence). CDR3 sequence (DNA): TGTGCCACCCAGGGGCGGGAGCAATCAGATACGCAGTATTTT. It is translated as CATQGREQSDTQYF.

This rearrangement joins TRBV19 to TRBJ2-7, with TRBD1 identical over 8 bases. The V gene end was trimmed by 8 bases and the J gene end by 4 bases; junction bases not matched to a gene: 7. CDR1 is LNHDA and CDR2 is SQIVND in the germline V gene (reference sequence). The CDR3 runs to 13 residues. In DNA form, the CDR3 reads TGTGCCAGTGGCGGACAGGGCGCGTACGAGCAGTACTTC. Its translation: CASGGQGAYEQYF.

The gene calls are TRBV4-1 and TRBJ1-2, with D uncertain. The germline gives CDR1 MGHRA, CDR2 YSYEKL. The CDR3 length is 15 residues. V was cut by 3 bases and J by 0 bases, with 11 bases left in between. CDR3 protein: CASSHFDTANYGYTF. In DNA, the CDR3 is TGCGCCAGCAGCCATTTTGACACCGCTAACTATGGCTACACCTTC.

This clone was recorded a few times. The J gene is TRBJ2-1, the V gene TRBV7-6, with a weak D call TRBD2 (5 bases). V was cut by 2 bases and J by 2 bases, with 10 bases left in between. The germline V gene encodes CDR1 SGHVS and CDR2 FNYEAQ. The CDR3 has 15 residues. For the CDR3, the DNA is TGTGCCAGCAGCTTAAATAGCGAGGCCTACAATGAGCAGTTCTTC. Its protein is CASSLNSEAYNEQFF.

The CDR3 coding sequence is TGCGCCAGCAGCCCGTGGGGGACGCGCACTAGCGGGAGTGATACGCAGTATTTT. Amino acids: CASSPWGTRTSGSDTQYF. The rearrangement links TRBV5-1 to TRBJ2-3, with 11 bases aligning to TRBD2. After removal of 4 bases from V and 6 bases from J, the junction contained 16 bases not matched to a gene. This CDR3 region has 18 residues. Germline lookup yields CDR1 SGHRS and CDR2 YFSETQ.

The chain carries TRBV5-5 and TRBJ1-4; D uncertain. The CDR3 runs to 16 residues. From germline, CDR1 is SGHKS and CDR2 YYEKEE (reference sequence). Trimming removed 0 bases from V and 4 bases from J, with 13 bases in between. This CDR3 reads CASSLGTQSGNEKLFF. The CDR3 nucleotides read TGTGCCAGCAGCTTGGGGACCCAAAGTGGTAATGAAAAACTGTTTTTT.